This passage covers 13 T cell receptor beta chains from one sample sequenced in a study of blood T cell repertoires in COVID-19. Here immunoSEQ multiplex PCR was the method, and the copy in TCRdb shows in-frame clones only, minus some. This sample carries approximately 260,000 clones, around four fifths of them seen once, and the ten largest clones take approximately 4%. Specimen: PBMCs or T cells enriched from blood (not recorded which). These receptors all come from a young man with acute COVID-19.

The chain employs TRBV18 and TRBJ2-1, with 11 bases aligning to TRBD2. This CDR3 has 16 residues. Losses at the gene ends were 4 bases for V and 7 bases for J; bases not matched to a gene: 9. The germline V gene encodes CDR1 KGHSH and CDR2 LQKENI. The CDR3 DNA follows: TGTGCCAGCTCACGGGATAGCGGGAGGGGCCGGAATGAGCAGTTCTTC. Translated: CASSRDSGRGRNEQFF.

This clone was observed at least ten times. The rearrangement joins TRBV29-1 to TRBJ2-1; 7 bases map to TRBD2. V lost 4 bases, J lost 7 bases, and 13 bases stayed unmatched. The germline gives CDR1 SQVTM, CDR2 ANQGSEA. The CDR3 sequence is 15 residues long. The CDR3 sequence: CSVARGRAGRNEQFF. The CDR3 bases are TGCAGCGTTGCTCGTGGGAGGGCCGGACGGAATGAGCAGTTCTTC.

V usage is TRBV6-4 and J usage is TRBJ1-5, with D perhaps TRBD1 (6 bases). CDR1 is MRHNA, CDR2 SNTAGT, per germline. Trimming took 3 bases from V and 5 from J, leaving 8 bases between them. This CDR3 region has 13 residues. The CDR3 spells CASSEGAYQPQHF. The CDR3 DNA sequence: TGTGCCAGCAGTGAGGGGGCTTATCAGCCCCAGCATTTT.

The chain recombines TRBV24-1 with TRBJ2-1; the D gene is possibly TRBD1 (6 bases). The CDR3 runs 14 residues. The germline gives CDR1 KGHDR, CDR2 SFDVKD. V was pared by 4 bases and J by 8 bases, with 14 bases between. The CDR3 DNA follows: TGTGCCACCAGTGACCCTAACAGGGATCATGAGCAGTTCTTC. As protein: CATSDPNRDHEQFF.

The chain carries TRBV14 and TRBJ1-2; D not resolved. The CDR3 length is 11 residues. CDR1 and CDR2 (germline): SGHDN, FVKESK. V gave up 1 base and J gave up 7 bases, with 4 bases separating them. The CDR3 loop reads CASSQGSGYTF. The CDR3 nucleotides read TGTGCCAGCAGCCAAGGGAGTGGCTACACCTTC.

CDR3 sequence reads: CASSMWRAYNEQFF. As DNA, the CDR3 is TGTGCCAGTAGTATGTGGCGGGCCTACAATGAGCAGTTCTTC. This chain joins TRBV19 and TRBJ2-1; a weak D match, TRBD2 (5 bases). Germline CDR1 reads LNHDA; CDR2 reads SQIVND (reference sequence). V lost 3 bases and J lost 2, with 8 bases in between. The CDR3 loop spans 14 amino acids.

The chain recombines TRBV5-1 with TRBJ1-2; no reliable D call. In germline, CDR1 is SGHRS, CDR2 YFSETQ. V lost 5 bases, J lost 3 bases, and 11 bases lay in between. The CDR3 is 13 residues long. CDR3 bases: TGCGCCAGCAGAACCACTGTGGACTATGGCTACACCTTC. Protein: CASRTTVDYGYTF.

The chain's CDR3 is CASSFRQGEASPLHF. CDR3 DNA: TGCGCCAGCAGCTTTCGACAGGGAGAGGCATCACCCCTCCACTTT. The chain carries TRBV5-1 and TRBJ1-6, with 7 bases aligning to TRBD1. V lost 2 bases and J lost 10; bases outside the gene matches: 9. The CDR3 extends over 15 amino acids. Germline V gene lookup returns CDR1 SGHRS and CDR2 YFSETQ.

The chain is built from TRBV28 and TRBJ2-3, with D possibly being TRBD1 (6 bases). V was trimmed by 3 bases and J by 0 bases, leaving 10 bases between them. Germline CDR1 reads MDHEN; CDR2 reads SYDVKM. The CDR3 runs 15 residues. The CDR3 region has the DNA TGTGCCAGCAGTTTCTTAACAGGGAGCACAGATACGCAGTATTTT. Its translation: CASSFLTGSTDTQYF.

This rearrangement joins TRBV30 to TRBJ1-1; TRBD1 might be the D (6 bases). The CDR3 length is 13 residues. Germline V gene data show CDR1 as GTSNPN and CDR2 as SVGIG (reference sequence). V was pared by 5 bases and J by 3 bases, with 13 bases between. The CDR3 coding sequence is TGTGCCTGGGGAGGACAGCTTCACACTGAAGCTTTCTTT. Translation: CAWGGQLHTEAFF.

The V call is TRBV7-9, the J call TRBJ2-2, with D perhaps matching TRBD1 (6 bases). The ends were cut back, 0 bases at V and 6 bases at J, with 8 bases in the middle. The CDR3 is 14 amino acids. The V gene's germline CDR1 is SEHNR and CDR2 FQNEAQ (reference sequence). Here the CDR3 DNA reads TGTGCCAGCAGCTTAGCGGGGGCCCCCGGGGAGCTGTTTTTT. This encodes CASSLAGAPGELFF.

The chain employs TRBV28 and TRBJ1-5, with a possible D match to TRBD1 (6 bases). Trimming took 8 bases from V and 4 from J, leaving 9 bases between them. This CDR3 has 12 residues. Germline-derived CDR1 and CDR2 are MDHEN and SYDVKM. This CDR3 reads CASRTGNQPQHF. As DNA, the CDR3 is TGTGCCAGCCGAACAGGGAATCAGCCCCAGCATTTT. Filled out from reference TRBV28 and TRBJ1-5, the complete variable domain reads DVKVTQSSRYLVKRTGEKVFLECVQDMDHENMFWYRQDPGLGLRLIYFSYDVKMKEKGDIPEGYSVSREKKERFSLILESASTNQTSMYLCASRTGNQPQHFGDGTRLSIL.

The rearrangement links TRBV7-2 to TRBJ1-2; perhaps TRBD1 as D (5 bases). V was clipped by 3 bases and J by 6 bases, with 17 bases between them. The CDR3 has 15 residues. Germline loops: CDR1 SGHTA, CDR2 FQGNSA. The DNA of the CDR3 is TGTGCCAGCAGCTTCCGCCGGGGGGGGGAGGATGGCTACACCTTC. It codes for CASSFRRGGEDGYTF. The whole variable domain, filled in from reference TRBV7-2 and TRBJ1-2, reads GAGVSQSPSNKVTEKGKDVELRCDPISGHTALYWYRQSLGQGLEFLIYFQGNSAPDKSGLPSDRFSAERTGGSVSTLTIQRTQQEDSAVYLCASSFRRGGEDGYTFGSGTRLTVV.